This T cell receptor beta chain derives from a study of blood T cell repertoires in COVID-19. Whole-study context: The samples span acute and convalescent COVID-19 from the United States, Italy and Spain. From T cells, B-cell-depleted T cells, or PBMCs came the material, which was cDNA or gDNA.

Source study methods: Cell counts per sample came from amplifying reference gene primers. The table came from immunoSEQ multiplex PCR; TCRdb's copy has only in-frame clones and leaves some out. Clone size and V and J calls were adopted from that table, with D and trimming inferred from the DNA. The table lists 60,000 to 70,000 clones, 80% to 90% of them singletons, with 1.4% in the top ten. Germline CDR1 reads MDHEN; CDR2 reads SYDVKM. Trimming removed 2 bases from V and 0 bases from J, with 8 bases in between. CDR3 length: 15 residues. The chain uses TRBV28 and TRBJ1-3; no definite D call. This receptor was taken from a woman aged 55-75 years with acute or convalescent COVID-19. The sequenced sample was peripheral blood. CDR3 bases: TGTGCCAGCAGTTTAGTGTGGAGCTCTGGAAACACCATATATTTT. Protein sequence: CASSLVWSSGNTIYF.